This TCR beta chain emerged from a study of blood T cell repertoires in COVID-19. As for the study in general: Specimens from acute and convalescent COVID-19 originated in the United States, Italy and Spain.

The junction had 6 bases not matched to a gene; V was cut back by 0 bases and J by 4 bases. Germline V gene lookup returns CDR1 SSHAT and CDR2 FNYEAQ (reference sequence). This CDR3 comprises 15 residues. The assay was immunoSEQ multiplex PCR, and TCRdb's table has in-frame clones only and misses some. The repertoire has a few hundred thousand clones, around 87% of them found once; the top ten carry 1%. The rearrangement uses TRBV7-7 and TRBJ2-7; 7 bases are a match to TRBD2. This receptor was taken from a man in his fifties or sixties with active or convalescent COVID-19. The sample was peripheral blood. The DNA for the CDR3 is TGTGCCAGCAGCTTAGCGGGAGGGCCTGGTTACGAGCAGTACTTC. This sequence encodes CASSLAGGPGYEQYF.